Given below is one TCR beta chain in context. This specimen comes from a study of blood T cell repertoires in COVID-19. How the authors handled the data: For nucleated cells, counts were estimated from reference gene primer amplification. The assay was immunoSEQ multiplex PCR, and TCRdb's table has in-frame clones only and misses some. V and J calls and clone size are given by that table; D and trimming were obtained from the DNA. The sample has about 220,000 clones, around 83% seen once. Trimming left V 3 bases short and J 3 bases short, with 9 bases between. Per the germline V gene, CDR1 is KGHSH and CDR2 is LQKENI. This CDR3 is built from 14 residues.

The V and J genes are TRBV18 and TRBJ2-4, with a weak D call TRBD2 (6 bases). What was sequenced was peripheral blood. The sequence derives from a man in his forties who had recovered from COVID-19. In nucleotides, the CDR3 is TGTGCCAGCTCACCCTCAGCGGGCAAAAACATTCAGTACTTC. Protein sequence: CASSPSAGKNIQYF.